This entry concerns a single T cell receptor beta chain. Looked up from germline, CDR1 is SQVTM and CDR2 is ANQGSEA. The CDR3 has 13 residues. The V gene end was trimmed by 6 bases and the J gene end by 7 bases; junction bases not matched to a gene: 6. The data were taken from a study of shared clonotypes between healthy human individuals. Assay: immunoSEQ multiplex PCR; the TCRdb copy retains only in-frame clones and omits some. The table shows roughly 1,600,000 clones, with approximately 98.5% occurring only once. The gene calls are TRBV29-1 and TRBJ2-1; 10 nucleotides line up with TRBD2. The TCR sequence derives from a man aged 30-40 years in good health. Sequenced material: naive CD4+ T cells sorted from blood. Subset of the sample: CD45RA+ positively selected. CDR3 nucleotides: TGCAGCGTCAGCGGGAGGGCCAGGAATGAGCAGTTCTTC. Translated: CSVSGRARNEQFF.